Below, 23 T cell receptor beta chains from the same sample are listed, as sequenced in a study of a mutant IDH1 vaccine in newly diagnosed glioma (dated by TCRdb to about 2021). This sample's time point label indicates: week 23, last vaccination. Every vaccine dose consisted of 300 ug of a 20-mer mutant IDH1 peptide in Montanide, administered subcutaneously together with topical imiquimod. Preparation of the library involved the immunoSEQ multiplex PCR assay. This is the immuneACCESS table as TCRdb keeps it, with only in-frame sequences that have V and J called. A part of the clones is gone; compared with another copy, unresolved V genes explain less than half, and the rest is unexplained. The sample profile shows roughly 60,000 clones; 80% of them were found once. 6% to 6.5% of the sample goes to the ten largest clones. Their antigens are not known. The starting material was PBMCs, obtained from a glioma patient whose treatment included an IDH1 peptide vaccine. The receptors shown here come from a man aged 35-49 years with glioma.

The genes are TRBV5-1 and TRBJ1-1, with TRBD1 identical over 11 bases. V shed 4 bases, J shed 0 bases, and the junction held 11 bases outside the gene matches. This CDR3 is built from 18 residues. The germline CDR1 and CDR2 sequences are SGHRS and YFSETQ. The CDR3 coding sequence is TGCGCCAGCAGCCCGCGGTACCGGGACAGGGGGTTGAACACTGAAGCTTTCTTT. Protein: CASSPRYRDRGLNTEAFF.

This clone was seen only once. This chain uses TRBV6-5 with TRBJ1-6; 7 nucleotides line up with TRBD1. The V gene's germline CDR1 is MNHEY and CDR2 SVGAGI. This CDR3 is 15 amino acids long. The ends lost 7 bases at V and 8 bases at J; junction bases unmatched: 11. CDR3 sequence: CASTLGTVPYSPLHF. The CDR3 nucleotides are TGTGCCAGCACCTTGGGGACAGTGCCTTATTCACCCCTCCACTTT.

The J gene is TRBJ2-2, the V gene TRBV7-6; D perhaps matches TRBD1 (6 bases). The CDR3 spans 16 residues. Trimming shortened V by 0 bases and J by 4 bases, and 12 bases separated the two germline ends. Germline V gene data show CDR1 as SGHVS and CDR2 as FNYEAQ. The CDR3 region is CASSLAGAWGTGELFF. The CDR3 DNA reads as TGTGCCAGCAGCTTAGCGGGGGCCTGGGGCACCGGGGAGCTGTTTTTT. Using reference TRBV7-6 and TRBJ2-2 for the parts outside the CDR3, the full variable domain is GAGVSQSPRYKVTKRGQDVALRCDPISGHVSLYWYRQALGQGPEFLTYFNYEAQQDKSGLPNDRFSAERPEGSISTLTIQRTEQRDSAMYRCASSLAGAWGTGELFFGEGSRLTVL.

The chain recombines TRBV30 with TRBJ1-6; D is uncertain. V was clipped by 4 bases and J by 11 bases, with 15 bases between them. CDR1 is GTSNPN and CDR2 is SVGIG in the germline V gene (reference sequence). The length of the CDR3 is 13 residues. The CDR3 DNA reads as TGTGCCTGGACACCTGGTGGGGTACCACCCCTCCACTTT. Its protein product is CAWTPGGVPPLHF.

The V call is TRBV19, the J call TRBJ2-3; 10 nucleotides line up with TRBD1. The CDR3 totals 15 residues. Germline V gives CDR1 LNHDA, CDR2 SQIVND (reference sequence). V lost 3 bases to trimming and J lost 3 bases; unmatched junction nucleotides: 3. DNA of the CDR3: TGTGCCAGTAGTATGACAGGGGGCAATACAGATACGCAGTATTTT. Translated: CASSMTGGNTDTQYF.

This clone was seen a few times. The chain employs TRBV10-1 and TRBJ1-6; 10 nucleotides align to TRBD1. The V segment lost 6 bases and the J segment 11 bases; nucleotides outside the gene matches: 4. This CDR3 region has 13 residues. From germline, CDR1 is WNHNN and CDR2 SYGVQD (reference sequence). The CDR3 is CASSRDRGAPLHF. The CDR3 DNA reads as TGCGCCAGCAGCCGGGACAGGGGAGCACCCCTCCACTTT.

The genes are TRBV7-8 and TRBJ2-3; 12 bases match TRBD2. From germline, CDR1 is SGHVS and CDR2 FQNEAQ. This CDR3 is built from 17 residues. The V gene end was trimmed by 5 bases and the J gene end by 4 bases; junction bases not matched to a gene: 10. Here the CDR3 DNA reads TGTGCCAGCAGCACCCGACTAGCGGGGGCAGTGGCAGATACGCAGTATTTT. Protein product: CASSTRLAGAVADTQYF.

This CDR3 reads CAWSVRLVRGYGYTF. The CDR3 region has the DNA TGTGCCTGGAGTGTACGGCTGGTCCGGGGCTATGGCTACACCTTC. The V call is TRBV30, the J call TRBJ1-2; no firm D call. V was cut by 0 bases and J by 4 bases, with 15 bases left in between. Germline loops: CDR1 GTSNPN, CDR2 SVGIG (reference sequence). The CDR3 covers 15 residues. The full variable domain, rest sourced from reference TRBV30 and TRBJ1-2, is SQTIHQWPATLVQPVGSPLSLECTVEGTSNPNLYWYRQAAGRGLQLLFYSVGIGQISSEVPQNLSASRPQDRQFILSSKKLLLSDSGFYLCAWSVRLVRGYGYTFGSGTRLTVV.

The V and J genes are TRBV18 and TRBJ1-2; D call uncertain. CDR3 length equals 15 residues. V was cut by 2 bases and J by 7 bases, with 17 bases left in between. Germline V gives CDR1 KGHSH, CDR2 LQKENI. The CDR3 region is CASSPKDLGLGGYTF. The CDR3, as DNA: TGTGCCAGCTCACCAAAGGACCTGGGCCTTGGTGGCTACACCTTC. The full variable domain, in which reference TRBV18 and TRBJ1-2 provide the parts outside the CDR3, is NAGVMQNPRHLVRRRGQEARLRCSPMKGHSHVYWYRQLPEEGLKFMVYLQKENIIDESGMPKERFSAEFPKEGPSILRIQQVVRGDSAAYFCASSPKDLGLGGYTFGSGTRLTVV.

This clone has more than one count but fewer than ten. V usage is TRBV11-2 and J usage is TRBJ1-4; D unresolved. The V and J ends lost 4 bases and 3 bases respectively, with 9 bases between them. Germline V gene lookup returns CDR1 SGHAT and CDR2 FQNNGV. This CDR3 is built from 14 residues. The DNA for the CDR3 is TGTGCCAGCAGCTCCATAACAGCTAATGAAAAACTGTTTTTT. Its protein is CASSSITANEKLFF.

The chain employs TRBV2 and TRBJ2-7; D is undetermined. This CDR3 is 13 amino acids long. V was pared by 0 bases and J by 6 bases, with 9 bases between. CDR1 and CDR2 (germline): SNHLY, FYNNEI. The DNA for the CDR3 is TGTGCCAGCAGTGAAGCGCTTCAGGTCGAGCAGTACTTC. Protein sequence: CASSEALQVEQYF.

This chain links TRBV7-2 with TRBJ2-2; 7 bases are a match to TRBD1. After removal of 1 base from V and 4 bases from J, the junction contained 3 bases not matched to a gene. Germline CDR1 SGHTA, CDR2 FQGNSA. The CDR3 covers 15 residues. The CDR3 is CASSLGDRFTGELFF. CDR3 in DNA: TGTGCCAGCAGCTTAGGGGACAGATTCACCGGGGAGCTGTTTTTT. The entire variable domain, with the rest obtained from reference TRBV7-2 and TRBJ2-2, is as follows: GAGVSQSPSNKVTEKGKDVELRCDPISGHTALYWYRQSLGQGLEFLIYFQGNSAPDKSGLPSDRFSAERTGGSVSTLTIQRTQQEDSAVYLCASSLGDRFTGELFFGEGSRLTVL.

The count of this clone is one. Here the CDR3 reads CASSQQTGPSTDTQYF. Here the CDR3 DNA reads TGCGCCAGCAGCCAACAAACAGGGCCATCCACAGATACGCAGTATTTT. This chain connects TRBV4-1 to TRBJ2-3; TRBD1 is a possible D gene (6 bases). The CDR3 is made up of 16 amino acids. Trimming removed 2 bases from V and 2 bases from J, with 14 bases in between. Germline CDR1 and CDR2: MGHRA and YSYEKL.

This sequence joins TRBV30 and TRBJ2-2, with D possibly being TRBD2 (5 bases). The germline V and J ends were trimmed by 1 base and 0 bases, with 12 bases remaining between them. The CDR3 consists of 16 residues. Germline loops: CDR1 GTSNPN, CDR2 SVGIG (reference sequence). CDR3 in amino acids: CAWSADAGANTGELFF. CDR3 nucleotide sequence: TGTGCCTGGAGTGCGGACGCGGGTGCGAACACCGGGGAGCTGTTTTTT.

CDR3 sequence (DNA): TGTGCCAGCAGCCACGAACGCTCAACTAATGAAAAACTGTTTTTT. Translating gives CASSHERSTNEKLFF. The gene calls are TRBV14 and TRBJ1-4, with D unclear. V lost 3 bases and J 0 bases, leaving 8 bases between the germline ends. The germline CDR1 and CDR2 sequences are SGHDN and FVKESK. The CDR3 is 15 amino acids.

CDR3 residues: CASSLTDGSSYEQYF. The CDR3, as DNA: TGTGCCAGCAGCCTAACCGACGGGAGCTCCTACGAGCAGTACTTC. This chain joins TRBV11-2 and TRBJ2-7; D is possibly TRBD2 (6 bases). CDR1 is SGHAT, CDR2 FQNNGV, per germline. V was trimmed by 5 bases and J by 0 bases, leaving 14 bases between them. The CDR3 totals 15 residues.

The chain joins TRBV23-1 to TRBJ1-2, with TRBD1 identical over 7 bases. TRBV23-1 is labeled an ORF, and its function is uncertain. V shed 0 bases, J shed 8 bases, and the junction held 15 bases outside the gene matches. This CDR3 has 17 amino acids. CDR3 sequence (DNA): TGCGCCAGCAGTCAATCATGGACAAGGGAGGGGGCGAAGGGCTACACCTTC. This codes for CASSQSWTREGAKGYTF.

This sequence joins TRBV4-1 and TRBJ2-5, with 8 bases fitting TRBD1. From germline, CDR1 is MGHRA and CDR2 YSYEKL. With V trimmed by 3 bases and J by 3 bases, 3 bases remained unmatched. This CDR3 region has 14 residues. CDR3 nucleotides: TGCGCCAGCAGCCAGACGACAGGGGAAGAGACCCAGTACTTC. It yields the protein CASSQTTGEETQYF.

The J gene is TRBJ1-2, the V gene TRBV6-6; D remains unclear. The CDR3 spans 15 residues. The V end lost 5 bases, the J end lost 4 bases, and 17 bases lay between the germline ends. CDR1 and CDR2 (germline): MNHNY, SVGAGI (reference sequence). The CDR3 DNA reads as TGTGCCAGCAGTCAGCCCCGGCAGATCGGCTATGGCTACACCTTC. Protein sequence: CASSQPRQIGYGYTF.

This chain links TRBV7-6 with TRBJ2-2; D gene unclear. Germline CDR1 reads SGHVS; CDR2 reads FNYEAQ. V shed 1 base and J shed 5 bases, with 11 bases lying between them. The CDR3 is 15 amino acids. DNA for the CDR3: TGTGCCAGCAGCTTAGTACCAGAGGAAACCGGGGAGCTGTTTTTT. Encoded protein: CASSLVPEETGELFF. Using reference TRBV7-6 and TRBJ2-2 for the parts outside the CDR3, the full variable domain is GAGVSQSPRYKVTKRGQDVALRCDPISGHVSLYWYRQALGQGPEFLTYFNYEAQQDKSGLPNDRFSAERPEGSISTLTIQRTEQRDSAMYRCASSLVPEETGELFFGEGSRLTVL.

This clone was observed a handful of times. The chain combines TRBV10-2 with TRBJ2-7; D gene ambiguous. There are 15 residues in the CDR3. Germline V gene sequence: CDR1 WSHSY, CDR2 SAAADI. The V end was cut by 7 bases, the J end by 0 bases, with 16 bases between. CDR3 amino acids: CASKDIGPDSYEQYF. The CDR3, as DNA: TGCGCCAGCAAAGATATAGGGCCTGACTCCTACGAGCAGTACTTC.

The chain recombines TRBV6-5 with TRBJ1-2; D is possibly TRBD1 (6 bases). The CDR3 is 14 residues long. The germline gives CDR1 MNHEY, CDR2 SVGAGI. V lost 6 bases and J 5 bases, leaving 16 bases between the germline ends. The DNA of the CDR3 is TGTGCCAGCAGACTCACACAGGGAGCGTATGGCTACACCTTC. It is translated as CASRLTQGAYGYTF.

This clone occurred once. A junction boundary mismatches the germline segment, possibly from a read error. V usage is TRBV5-8 and J usage is TRBJ2-7, with 8 bases aligning to TRBD2. CDR3 length: 10 residues. CDR1 is SGHTS, CDR2 YDEGEE, per germline. DNA of the CDR3: TGTGCCAGCAGCTTGTCTCGGGGGGGCTTC. This translates into CASSLSRGGF.